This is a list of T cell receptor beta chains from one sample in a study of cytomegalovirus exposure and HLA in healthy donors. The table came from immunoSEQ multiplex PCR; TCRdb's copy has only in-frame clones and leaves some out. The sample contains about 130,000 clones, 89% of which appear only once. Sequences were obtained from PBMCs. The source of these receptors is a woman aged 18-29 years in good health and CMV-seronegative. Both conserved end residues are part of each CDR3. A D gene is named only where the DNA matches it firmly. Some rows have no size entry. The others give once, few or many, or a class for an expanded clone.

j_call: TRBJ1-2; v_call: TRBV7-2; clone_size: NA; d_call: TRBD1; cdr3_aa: CASSFTGVYGYTF; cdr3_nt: TGTGCCAGCAGCTTCACAGGGGTCTATGGCTACACCTTC
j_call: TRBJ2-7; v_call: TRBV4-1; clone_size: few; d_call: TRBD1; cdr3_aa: CASSPGQGALYEQYF; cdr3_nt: TGCGCCAGCAGCCCAGGACAGGGGGCTTTGTACGAGCAGTACTTC
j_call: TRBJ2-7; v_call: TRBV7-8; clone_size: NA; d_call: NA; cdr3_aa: CASSLGSGAEQYF; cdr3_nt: TGTGCCAGCAGCTTAGGGTCAGGGGCCGAGCAGTACTTC
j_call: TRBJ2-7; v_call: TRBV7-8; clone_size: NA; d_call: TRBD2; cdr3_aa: CASSPTSGPSYEQYF; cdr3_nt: TGTGCCAGCAGCCCCACTAGCGGGCCCTCCTACGAGCAGTACTTC
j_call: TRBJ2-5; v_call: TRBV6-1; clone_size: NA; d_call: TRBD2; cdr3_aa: CASGTNRQETQYF; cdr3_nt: TGTGCCAGCGGGACTAACCGACAAGAGACCCAGTACTTC
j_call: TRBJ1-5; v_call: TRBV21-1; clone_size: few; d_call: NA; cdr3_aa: CASRPTGVGCQPQHF; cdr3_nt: TGTGCCAGCAGACCTACAGGGGTTGGGTGTCAGCCCCAGCATTTT
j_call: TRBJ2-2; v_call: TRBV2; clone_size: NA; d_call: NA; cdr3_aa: CASSEQGNTGELFF; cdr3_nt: TGTGCCAGCAGTGAACAGGGAAACACCGGGGAGCTGTTTTTT
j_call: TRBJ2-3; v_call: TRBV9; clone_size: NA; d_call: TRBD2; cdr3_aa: CASSVLTSGILGVNTDTQYF; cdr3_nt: TGTGCCAGCAGCGTGCTGACTAGCGGGATACTCGGTGTAAACACAGATACGCAGTATTTT
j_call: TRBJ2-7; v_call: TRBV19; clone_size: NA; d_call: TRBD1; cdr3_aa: CASSSGTGQTYEQYF; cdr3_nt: TGTGCCAGTAGTTCAGGGACAGGGCAGACGTACGAGCAGTACTTC
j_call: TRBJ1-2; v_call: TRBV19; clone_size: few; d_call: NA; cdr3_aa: CASISQPGVNYGYTF; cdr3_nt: TGTGCCAGTATCTCCCAACCAGGGGTTAACTATGGCTACACCTTC
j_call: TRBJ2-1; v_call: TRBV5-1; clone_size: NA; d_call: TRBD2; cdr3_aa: CASGSGRAGESLRFF; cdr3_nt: TGCGCCAGCGGGTCGGGTAGAGCGGGAGAAAGTCTCAGGTTCTTC
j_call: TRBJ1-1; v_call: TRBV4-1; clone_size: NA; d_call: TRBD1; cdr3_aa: CASRIVGQGLRANTEAFF; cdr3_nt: TGCGCCAGCAGAATAGTGGGACAGGGGTTGAGGGCGAACACTGAAGCTTTCTTT
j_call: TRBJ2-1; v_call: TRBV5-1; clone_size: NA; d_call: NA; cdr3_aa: CASSLRGIGSEQFF; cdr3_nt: TGCGCCAGCAGCTTGAGGGGAATCGGTAGCGAGCAGTTCTTC
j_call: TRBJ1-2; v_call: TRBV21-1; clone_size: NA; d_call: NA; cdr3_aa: CASSRDRAPNYGYTF; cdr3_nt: TGTGCCAGCAGCAGAGACAGGGCCCCTAACTATGGCTACACCTTC
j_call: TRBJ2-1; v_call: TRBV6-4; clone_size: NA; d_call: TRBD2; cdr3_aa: CASSDFNSGRANEQFF; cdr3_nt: TGTGCCAGCAGTGACTTCAATAGCGGGAGGGCCAATGAGCAGTTCTTC
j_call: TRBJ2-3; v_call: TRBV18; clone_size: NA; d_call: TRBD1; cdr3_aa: CASSPLGQYTDTQYF; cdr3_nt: TGTGCCAGCTCACCACTGGGACAGTACACAGATACGCAGTATTTT
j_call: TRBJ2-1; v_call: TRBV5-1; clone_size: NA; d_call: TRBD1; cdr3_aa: CASSLIGGGPGGEQFF; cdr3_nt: TGCGCCAGCAGCCTTATTGGGGGCGGGCCAGGGGGTGAGCAGTTCTTC
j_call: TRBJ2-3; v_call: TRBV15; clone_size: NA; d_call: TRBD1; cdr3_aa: CATRIQGADTQYF; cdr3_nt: TGTGCCACCAGGATACAGGGGGCAGATACGCAGTATTTT
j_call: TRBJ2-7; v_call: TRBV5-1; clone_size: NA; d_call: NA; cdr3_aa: CASSLGSGPSYEQYF; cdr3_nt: TGCGCCAGCAGCTTGGGGAGCGGTCCCTCCTACGAGCAGTACTTC
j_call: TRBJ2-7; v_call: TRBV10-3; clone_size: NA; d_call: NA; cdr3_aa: CATSYNLLVSYEQYF; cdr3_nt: TGTGCCACCTCCTATAACCTCCTCGTTTCATACGAGCAGTACTTC
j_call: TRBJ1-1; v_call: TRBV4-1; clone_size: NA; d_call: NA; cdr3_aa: CASSQEQGLGTEAFF; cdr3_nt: TGCGCCAGCAGCCAAGAGCAGGGGCTGGGCACTGAAGCTTTCTTT
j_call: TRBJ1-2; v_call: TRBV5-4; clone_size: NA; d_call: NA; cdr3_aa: CASSQKGQSSNYGYTF; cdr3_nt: TGTGCCAGCAGCCAAAAAGGACAGTCCTCTAACTATGGCTACACCTTC
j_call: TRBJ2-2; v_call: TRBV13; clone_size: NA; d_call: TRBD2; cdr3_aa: CASSLVRTSGRRTGELFF; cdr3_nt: TGTGCCAGCAGCTTAGTTAGGACTAGCGGGAGACGGACCGGGGAGCTGTTTTTT
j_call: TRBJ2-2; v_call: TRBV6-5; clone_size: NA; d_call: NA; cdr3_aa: CASSYRSQGTGELFF; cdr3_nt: TGTGCCAGCAGTTACCGATCGCAGGGCACCGGGGAGCTGTTTTTT
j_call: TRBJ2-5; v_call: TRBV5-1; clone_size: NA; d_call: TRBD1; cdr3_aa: CASSQTGGKETQYF; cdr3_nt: TGCGCCAGCAGCCAGACAGGGGGTAAGGAGACCCAGTACTTC
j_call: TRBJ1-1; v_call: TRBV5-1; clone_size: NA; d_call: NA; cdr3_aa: CASSLGGGIEAFF; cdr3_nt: TGCGCCAGCAGCTTGGGCGGAGGAATTGAAGCTTTCTTT
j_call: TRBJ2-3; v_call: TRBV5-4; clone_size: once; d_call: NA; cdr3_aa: CASTPSGTFTDTQYF; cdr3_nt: TGTGCCAGCACCCCGTCCGGGACTTTCACAGATACGCAGTATTTT
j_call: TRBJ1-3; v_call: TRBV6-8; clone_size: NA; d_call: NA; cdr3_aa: CATRRGSGNTIYF; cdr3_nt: TGTGCCACCCGGAGGGGCTCTGGAAACACCATATATTTT
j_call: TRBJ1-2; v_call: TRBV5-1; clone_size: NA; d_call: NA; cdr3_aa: CASSLEANYGYTF; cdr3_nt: TGCGCCAGCAGCCTAGAAGCTAACTATGGCTACACCTTC
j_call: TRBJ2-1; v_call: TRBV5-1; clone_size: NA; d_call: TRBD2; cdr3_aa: CASSLQLAGDNEQFF; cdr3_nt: TGCGCCAGCAGCTTGCAACTAGCGGGGGACAATGAGCAGTTCTTC
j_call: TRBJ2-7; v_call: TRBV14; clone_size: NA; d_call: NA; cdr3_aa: CASSQEGRELSYEQYF; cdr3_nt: TGTGCCAGCAGCCAAGAGGGTAGGGAGCTCTCCTACGAGCAGTACTTC
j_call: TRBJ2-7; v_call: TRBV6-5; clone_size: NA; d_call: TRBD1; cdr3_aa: CASTGTGPPDEQYF; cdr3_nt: TGTGCCAGCACGGGGACAGGGCCTCCGGACGAGCAGTACTTC
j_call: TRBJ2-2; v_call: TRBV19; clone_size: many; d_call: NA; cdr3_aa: CASTGEMNTGELFF; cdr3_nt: TGTGCCAGTACAGGGGAGATGAACACCGGGGAGCTGTTTTTT
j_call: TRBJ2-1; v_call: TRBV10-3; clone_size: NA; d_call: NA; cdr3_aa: CAISESPDSGNEQFF; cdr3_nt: TGTGCCATCAGTGAGTCACCGGACAGTGGCAATGAGCAGTTCTTC